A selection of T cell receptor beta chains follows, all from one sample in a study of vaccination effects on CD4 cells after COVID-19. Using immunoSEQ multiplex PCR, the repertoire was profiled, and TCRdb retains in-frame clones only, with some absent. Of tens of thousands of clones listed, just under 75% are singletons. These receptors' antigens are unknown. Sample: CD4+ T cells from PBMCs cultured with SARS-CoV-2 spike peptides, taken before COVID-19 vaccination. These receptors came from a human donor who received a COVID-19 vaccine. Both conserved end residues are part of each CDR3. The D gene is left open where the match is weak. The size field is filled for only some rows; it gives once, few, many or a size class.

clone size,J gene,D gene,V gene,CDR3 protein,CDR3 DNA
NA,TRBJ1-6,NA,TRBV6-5,CASRTDGSVNSPLHF,TGTGCCAGCAGAACGGATGGGAGTGTTAATTCACCCCTCCACTTT
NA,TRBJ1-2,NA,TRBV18,CASSPQFNEANYGYTF,TGTGCCAGCTCACCACAGTTTAATGAAGCTAACTATGGCTACACCTTC
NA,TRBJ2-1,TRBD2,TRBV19,CASSLRSGAYNEQFF,TGTGCCAGTTCCTTACGAAGCGGGGCCTACAATGAGCAGTTCTTC
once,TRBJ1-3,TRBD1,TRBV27,CASSLRTGSGNTIYF,TGTGCCAGCAGTTTACGGACAGGCTCTGGAAACACCATATATTTT
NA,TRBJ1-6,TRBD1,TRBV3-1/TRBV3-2,CASSQGTGTGGSPLHF,TGTGCCAGCAGCCAAGGAACCGGGACAGGAGGTTCACCCCTCCACTTT
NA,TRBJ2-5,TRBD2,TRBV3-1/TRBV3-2,CASSQVSGVQETQYF,TGTGCCAGCAGCCAGGTCAGCGGGGTTCAAGAGACCCAGTACTTC
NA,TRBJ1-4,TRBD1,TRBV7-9,CASSRTQGVEEKLFF,TGTGCCAGCAGTCGAACTCAGGGGGTAGAGGAAAAACTGTTTTTT
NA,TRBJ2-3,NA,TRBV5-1,CASSRTDTQYF,TGCGCCAGCAGCCGAACAGATACGCAGTATTTT
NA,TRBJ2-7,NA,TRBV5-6,CASSFRTRTPINYEQYF,TGTGCCAGCAGCTTCCGTACCCGTACCCCAATCAACTACGAGCAGTACTTC
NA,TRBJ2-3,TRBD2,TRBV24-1,CATSDSLAGGTDTQYF,TGTGCCACCAGTGATTCACTAGCGGGCGGAACAGATACGCAGTATTTT
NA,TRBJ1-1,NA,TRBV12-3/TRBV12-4,CASSPGSTLNAFF,TGTGCCAGCAGTCCCGGGTCCACCCTTAATGCTTTCTTT
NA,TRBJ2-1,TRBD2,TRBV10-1,CASSESLAGLNEQFF,TGCGCCAGCAGTGAGTCCCTAGCGGGTCTCAATGAGCAGTTCTTC
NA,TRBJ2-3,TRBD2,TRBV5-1,CASSLGGRVTDTQYF,TGCGCCAGCAGCTTGGGCGGGAGGGTCACAGATACGCAGTATTTT
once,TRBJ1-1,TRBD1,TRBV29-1,CSVDQGAVNTEAFF,TGCAGCGTTGACCAGGGGGCAGTGAACACTGAAGCTTTCTTT
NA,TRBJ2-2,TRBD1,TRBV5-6,CASSHRDRASNTGELFF,TGTGCCAGCAGCCACCGGGACAGGGCCTCCAACACCGGGGAGCTGTTTTTT
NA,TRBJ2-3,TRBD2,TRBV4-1,CASSQPPLVAGAPSTDTQYF,TGCGCCAGCAGCCAGCCCCCCTTGGTAGCGGGAGCACCTAGCACAGATACGCAGTATTTT
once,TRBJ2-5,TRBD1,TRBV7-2,CASSSRTGGKETQYF,TGTGCCAGCAGCTCCCGGACAGGGGGCAAAGAGACCCAGTACTTC
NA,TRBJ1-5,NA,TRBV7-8,CASSLAQSGGGQPQHF,TGTGCCAGCAGCTTAGCGCAATCCGGGGGCGGTCAGCCCCAGCATTTT
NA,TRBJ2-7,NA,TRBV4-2,CASSQDSRGHQAYEQYF,TGTGCCAGCAGCCAAGATTCCAGGGGCCACCAGGCCTACGAGCAGTACTTC
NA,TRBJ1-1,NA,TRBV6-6,CASRAAPGEAFF,TGTGCCAGCAGAGCGGCCCCAGGGGAAGCTTTCTTT
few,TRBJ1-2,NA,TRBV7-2,CASTGYSGGGYTF,TGTGCCAGCACCGGATATTCCGGGGGTGGCTACACCTTC
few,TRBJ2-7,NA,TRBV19,CASSIGATYEQYF,TGTGCCAGTAGTATCGGGGCTACCTACGAGCAGTACTTC
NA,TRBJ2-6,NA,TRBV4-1,CASSQGEGAPTGANVLTF,TGCGCCAGCAGCCAAGGGGAGGGGGCTCCAACCGGGGCCAACGTCCTGACTTTC
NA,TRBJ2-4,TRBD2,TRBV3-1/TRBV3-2,CASSPGLAGRGTAKNIQYF,TGTGCCAGCAGCCCCGGACTAGCGGGGAGGGGAACCGCCAAAAACATTCAGTACTTC